The 7 T cell receptor beta chains below all came from one sample that was sequenced in a study of CD8 T cells in ankylosing spondylitis. In TCRdb, the 5' RACE reads were re-called with MiXCR into one record per CDR3 protein. This table holds 250,000 or so distinct CDR3 sequences, more than 20% found once. Input material: blood, either unsorted or a sorted T cell fraction (not recorded which). These receptors originate from a male donor with ankylosing spondylitis or in good health (not recorded which).

This clonotype was found many times. J is TRBJ2-4 and V is TRBV4-1; D is ambiguous. The CDR3 is 16 residues long. Germline V gene data show CDR1 as MGHRA and CDR2 as YSYEKL. The V gene lost 5 bases and the J gene lost 0 bases, with 14 bases spanning the gap. The CDR3: CASSNPWLVAKNIQYF. The DNA of the CDR3 is TGCGCCAGCAGCAATCCCTGGCTAGTAGCCAAAAACATTCAGTACTTC.

This clonotype was counted at least ten times. This sequence joins TRBV6-6 and TRBJ2-7; 7 positions match TRBD1. There are 11 residues in the CDR3. V was clipped by 9 bases and J by 7 bases; unmatched bases: 6. Germline-derived CDR1 and CDR2 are MNHNY and SVGAGI (reference sequence). The CDR3 coding sequence is TGTGCCAGTCAGGACAGGAGGGAGCAGTACTTC. It specifies CASQDRREQYF.

There are many counts of this clonotype. The CDR3 spells CASSLGTTEGPLHF. CDR3 bases: TGCGCCAGCAGCTTGGGGACCACTGAGGGACCCCTCCACTTT. The gene calls are TRBV5-1 and TRBJ1-6; no reliable D call. Trimming cost V 0 bases and J 12 bases, with 13 bases left between them. Germline lookup yields CDR1 SGHRS and CDR2 YFSETQ. The CDR3 is 14 residues long.

The CDR3 DNA reads TGCGCCAGCGGTTTACAAGAGACCCAGTACTTC. Translation gives CASGLQETQYF. This rearrangement joins TRBV5-1 to TRBJ2-5, with D unresolved. From germline, CDR1 is SGHRS and CDR2 YFSETQ. The CDR3 has 11 amino acids. The V end was cut by 7 bases, the J end by 2 bases, with 6 bases between. Together with reference TRBV5-1 and TRBJ2-5, the CDR3 gives the full variable domain: KAGVTQTPRYLIKTRGQQVTLSCSPISGHRSVSWYQQTPGQGLQFLFEYFSETQRNKGNFPGRFSGRQFSNSRSEMNVSTLELGDSALYLCASGLQETQYFGPGTRLLVL.

This clonotype was found many times. The chain joins TRBV20-1 to TRBJ1-5; D call uncertain. CDR3 length equals 15 residues. V was pared by 4 bases and J by 4 bases, with 17 bases between. CDR1 and CDR2 (germline): DFQATT, SNEGSKA (reference sequence). CDR3 protein: CSANPGSYGNQPQHF. DNA for the CDR3: TGCAGTGCTAACCCCGGGAGCTATGGGAATCAGCCCCAGCATTTT.

The V and J genes are TRBV12-3 or TRBV12-4 and TRBJ2-2; D is unresolved. The CDR3 has 14 amino acids. V shed 3 bases and J shed 6 bases, with 11 bases lying between them. The CDR3 spells CASSFSGQPGELFF. The CDR3 bases are TGTGCCAGCAGTTTTTCCGGCCAGCCCGGGGAGCTGTTTTTT.

The sample holds a few counts of this clonotype. This chain connects TRBV2 to TRBJ2-5, with D uncertain. Germline V gene sequence: CDR1 SNHLY, CDR2 FYNNEI. V shed 6 bases and J shed 4 bases, with 15 bases lying between them. CDR3 size: 14 residues. CDR3 nucleotide sequence: TGTGCCAGCAGCGAACTTCAGATGGGAGAGACCCAGTACTTC. It codes for CASSELQMGETQYF.